This T cell receptor beta chain appears in the sequencing data of a study of cytomegalovirus exposure and HLA in healthy donors. Study-wide context: Prior work identified around 120 million unique TCR beta sequences in 150 million to 200 million T cells.

J gave up 7 bases and V 0 bases, and 7 bases lay outside the gene matches. This CDR3 is built from 14 residues. Germline CDR1 and CDR2: SGHRS and YFSETQ. Study findings and constraints: V- and J-gene trimming of TCR beta was linked (in a later analysis) to a missense DCLRE1C variant.

The PCR was carried out with 60 Vbeta primers and 13 Jbeta primers. In the original processing: Later work found approximately 80 million unique TCR beta chains, with some 11 million shared. This table comes from immunoSEQ multiplex PCR, and its TCRdb copy is limited to in-frame clones, with some not included. The DNA was the basis for D and trimming; V, J and clone size are from that table. In the table there are under 200,000 clones, about three quarters of which are singletons. About this clone: Its antigen is not identified.

The gene calls are TRBV5-1 and TRBJ2-7; TRBD1 matches 7 bases. Sequencing was done on a sample of PBMCs. The TCR sequence derives from a woman between 45 and 60 years old in good health and CMV-seropositive. CDR3: CASSLGDRQREQYF. The CDR3 region has the DNA TGCGCCAGCAGCTTGGGGGACAGACAGCGTGAGCAGTACTTC.